The rows below give T cell receptor beta chains drawn from one sample of a study of T cell responses to AZD1222 COVID-19 vaccine. TCRdb keeps only in-frame clones here, not all; method: immunoSEQ multiplex PCR. The profile shows about 180,000 clones, roughly 91% of them singletons. The sequenced sample was peripheral blood, obtained 28 days after the second AZD1222 dose. The receptors were sampled from an adult who received the AZD1222 COVID-19 vaccine. Each CDR3 is given with its conserved first and last residue.

v_call	j_call	cdr3_length	cdr3_aa
TRBV30	TRBJ2-7	11	CAWSVKGEQYF
TRBV4-3	TRBJ2-2	14	CASSQGSNTGELFF
TRBV7-8	TRBJ1-1	16	CASSFAVGPRGTEAFF
TRBV27	TRBJ2-7	13	CASSDPGRYEQYF
TRBV5-1	TRBJ2-5	15	CASSIGTGKRETQYF
TRBV29-1	TRBJ2-7	13	CSVDGGVSYEQYF
TRBV7-2	TRBJ2-2	15	CASSRDQLPTGELFF
TRBV11-2	TRBJ2-1	17	CASSLGFRGTRNNEQFF
TRBV3-1/TRBV3-2	TRBJ2-1	18	CASSQEGRLAGLREEQFF
TRBV19	TRBJ1-3	13	CASSEDSGNTIYF
TRBV28	TRBJ1-5	13	CASRVGVGQPQHF
TRBV30	TRBJ2-7	13	CAWSVPASYEQYF
TRBV28	TRBJ2-2	14	CASIGARITGELFF
TRBV12-3/TRBV12-4	TRBJ1-2	13	CASSFRLNYGYTF
TRBV7-9	TRBJ2-4	19	CASSRHLGRVGQGGNIQYF
TRBV5-1	TRBJ1-1	14	CASSLGRSNTEAFF
TRBV5-1	TRBJ2-7	15	CASSDPTSGAYEQYF
TRBV27	TRBJ1-1	14	CATWEGLGATEAFF
TRBV18	TRBJ1-4	13	CASRSGDNEKLFF
TRBV12-3/TRBV12-4	TRBJ2-7	12	CASRAESYEQYF
TRBV6-2/TRBV6-3	TRBJ2-5	14	CASSYSGGQETQYF
TRBV5-1	TRBJ1-2	14	CASSLGGKQDGYTF
TRBV28	TRBJ2-7	12	CASSFVASQQYF
TRBV5-4	TRBJ2-3	16	CASSLTSGRSTDTQYF
TRBV12-3/TRBV12-4	TRBJ2-7	13	CASSQGTTYEQYF